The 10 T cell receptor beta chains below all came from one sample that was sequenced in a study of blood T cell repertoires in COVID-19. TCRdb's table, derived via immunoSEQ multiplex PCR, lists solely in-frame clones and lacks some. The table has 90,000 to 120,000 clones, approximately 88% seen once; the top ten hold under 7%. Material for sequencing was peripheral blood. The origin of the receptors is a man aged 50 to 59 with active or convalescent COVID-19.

Here the CDR3 reads CASSRTGNKNTGELFF. CDR3 coding DNA: TGTGCCAGCAGCCGGACAGGGAATAAGAACACCGGGGAGCTGTTTTTT. The chain has TRBV5-6 and TRBJ2-2; 8 positions match TRBD1. This CDR3 comprises 16 residues. V lost 4 bases, J lost 1 base, and 6 bases stayed unmatched. Germline-derived CDR1 and CDR2 are SGHDT and YYEEEE.

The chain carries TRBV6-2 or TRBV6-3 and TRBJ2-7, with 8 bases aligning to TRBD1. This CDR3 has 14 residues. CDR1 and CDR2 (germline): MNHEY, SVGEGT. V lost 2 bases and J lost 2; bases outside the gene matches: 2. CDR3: CASSYPDRAYEQYF. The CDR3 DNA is TGTGCCAGCAGTTACCCGGACAGGGCCTACGAGCAGTACTTC.

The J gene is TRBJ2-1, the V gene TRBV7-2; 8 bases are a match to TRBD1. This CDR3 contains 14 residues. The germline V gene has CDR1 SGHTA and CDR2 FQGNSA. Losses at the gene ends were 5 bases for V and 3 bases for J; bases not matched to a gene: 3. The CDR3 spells CASSRDRIYNEQFF. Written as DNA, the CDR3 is TGTGCCAGCAGCCGGGACAGGATCTACAATGAGCAGTTCTTC.

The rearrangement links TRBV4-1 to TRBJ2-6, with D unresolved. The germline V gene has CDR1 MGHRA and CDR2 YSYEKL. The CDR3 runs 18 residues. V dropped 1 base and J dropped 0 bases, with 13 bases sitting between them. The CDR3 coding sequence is TGCGCCAGCAGCCAAGCCCCCCTAGTGGGCTCTGGGGCCAACGTCCTGACTTTC. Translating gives CASSQAPLVGSGANVLTF.

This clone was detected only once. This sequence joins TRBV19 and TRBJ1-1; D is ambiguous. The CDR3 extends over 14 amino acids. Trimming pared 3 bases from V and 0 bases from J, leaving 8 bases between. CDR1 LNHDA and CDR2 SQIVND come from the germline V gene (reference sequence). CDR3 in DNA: TGTGCCAGTAGTATCCCCGGGGTGAACACTGAAGCTTTCTTT. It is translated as CASSIPGVNTEAFF.

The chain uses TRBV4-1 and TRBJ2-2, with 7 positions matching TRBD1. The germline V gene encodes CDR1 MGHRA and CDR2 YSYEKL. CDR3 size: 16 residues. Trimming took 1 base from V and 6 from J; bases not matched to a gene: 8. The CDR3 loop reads CASSQVHRGAAGELFF. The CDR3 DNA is TGCGCCAGCAGCCAAGTCCACAGGGGTGCAGCCGGGGAGCTGTTTTTT.

CDR3 nucleotides: TGTGCCAGCAGTATTACAGCGGTCAATGAGCAGTTCTTC. Its protein is CASSITAVNEQFF. The chain links TRBV2 to TRBJ2-1, with D possibly TRBD2 on 5 matching bases. Germline CDR1 and CDR2: SNHLY and FYNNEI. Trimming shortened V by 5 bases and J by 6 bases, and 11 bases separated the two germline ends. The CDR3 is made up of 13 amino acids.

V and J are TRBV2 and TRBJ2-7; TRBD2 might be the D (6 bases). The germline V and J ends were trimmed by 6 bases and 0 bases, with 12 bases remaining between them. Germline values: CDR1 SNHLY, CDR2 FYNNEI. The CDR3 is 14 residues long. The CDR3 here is CASRMGTGSYEQYF. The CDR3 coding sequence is TGTGCCAGCAGGATGGGGACTGGCTCCTACGAGCAGTACTTC. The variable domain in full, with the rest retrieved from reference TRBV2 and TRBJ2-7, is EPEVTQTPSHQVTQMGQEVILRCVPISNHLYFYWYRQILGQKVEFLVSFYNNEISEKSEIFDDQFSVERPDGSNFTLKIRSTKLEDSAMYFCASRMGTGSYEQYFGPGTRLTVT.

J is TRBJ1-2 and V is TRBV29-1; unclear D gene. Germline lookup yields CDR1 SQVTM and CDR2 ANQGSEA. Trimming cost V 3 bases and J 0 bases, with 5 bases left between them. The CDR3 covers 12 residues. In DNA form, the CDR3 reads TGCAGCGTTGAGTCGGCTAACTATGGCTACACCTTC. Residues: CSVESANYGYTF.

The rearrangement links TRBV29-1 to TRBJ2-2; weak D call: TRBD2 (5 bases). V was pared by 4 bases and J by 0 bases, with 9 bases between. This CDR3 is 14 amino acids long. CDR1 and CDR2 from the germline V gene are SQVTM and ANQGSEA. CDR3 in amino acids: CSVVRAPNTGELFF. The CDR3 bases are TGCAGCGTTGTGAGGGCCCCGAACACCGGGGAGCTGTTTTTT.